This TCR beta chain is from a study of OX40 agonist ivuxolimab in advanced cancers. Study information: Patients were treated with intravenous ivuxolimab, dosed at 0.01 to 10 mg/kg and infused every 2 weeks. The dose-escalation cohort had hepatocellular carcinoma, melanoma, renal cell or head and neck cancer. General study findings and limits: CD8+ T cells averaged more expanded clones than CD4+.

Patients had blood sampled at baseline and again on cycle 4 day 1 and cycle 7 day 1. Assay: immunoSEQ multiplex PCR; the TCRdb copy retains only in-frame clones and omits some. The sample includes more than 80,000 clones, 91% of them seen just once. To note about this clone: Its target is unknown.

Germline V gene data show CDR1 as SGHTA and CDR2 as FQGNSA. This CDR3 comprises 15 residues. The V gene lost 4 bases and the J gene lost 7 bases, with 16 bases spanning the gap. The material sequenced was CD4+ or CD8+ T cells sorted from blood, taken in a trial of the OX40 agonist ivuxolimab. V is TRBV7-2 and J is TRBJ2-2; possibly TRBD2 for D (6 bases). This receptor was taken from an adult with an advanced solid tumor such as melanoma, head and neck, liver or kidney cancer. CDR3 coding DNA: TGTGCCAGCAGCTGGACCGGGACTCCTGGCGGGGAGCTGTTTTTT. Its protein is CASSWTGTPGGELFF.